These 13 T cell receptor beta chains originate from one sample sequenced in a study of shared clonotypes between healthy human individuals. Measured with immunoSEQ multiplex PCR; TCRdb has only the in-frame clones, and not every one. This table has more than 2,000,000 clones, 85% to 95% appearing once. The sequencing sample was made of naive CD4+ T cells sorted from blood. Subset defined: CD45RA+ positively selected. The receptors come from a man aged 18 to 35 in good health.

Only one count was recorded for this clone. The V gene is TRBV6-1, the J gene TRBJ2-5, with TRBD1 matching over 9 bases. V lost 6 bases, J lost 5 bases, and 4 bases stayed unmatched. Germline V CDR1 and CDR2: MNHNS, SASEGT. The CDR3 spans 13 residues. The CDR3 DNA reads TGTGCCAGCAGGGGACAGGGCGTCGAGACCCAGTACTTC. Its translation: CASRGQGVETQYF.

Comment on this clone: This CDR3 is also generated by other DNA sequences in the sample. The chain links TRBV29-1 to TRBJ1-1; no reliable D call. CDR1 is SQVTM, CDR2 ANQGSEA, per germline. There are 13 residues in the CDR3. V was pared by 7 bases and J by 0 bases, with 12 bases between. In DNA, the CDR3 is TGCAGCGCCGAGAGAACCTTGAACACTGAAGCTTTCTTT. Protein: CSAERTLNTEAFF.

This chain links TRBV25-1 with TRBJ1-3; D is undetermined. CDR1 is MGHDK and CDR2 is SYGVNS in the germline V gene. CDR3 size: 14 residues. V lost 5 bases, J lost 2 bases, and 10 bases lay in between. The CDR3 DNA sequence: TGTGCCAGCAGTAGGACCGGGGCTGGAAACACCATATATTTT. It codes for CASSRTGAGNTIYF.

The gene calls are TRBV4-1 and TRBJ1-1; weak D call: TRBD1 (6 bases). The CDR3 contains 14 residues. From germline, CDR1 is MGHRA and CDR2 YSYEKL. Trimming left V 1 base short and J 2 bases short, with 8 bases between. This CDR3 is CASSQVDRNTEAFF. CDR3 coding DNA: TGCGCCAGCAGCCAAGTGGACAGAAACACTGAAGCTTTCTTT.

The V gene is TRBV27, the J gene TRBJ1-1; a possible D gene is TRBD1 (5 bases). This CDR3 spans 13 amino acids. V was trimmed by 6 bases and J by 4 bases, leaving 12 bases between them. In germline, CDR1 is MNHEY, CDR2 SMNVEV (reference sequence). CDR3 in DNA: TGTGCCAGCAGCGTCGCTAGGGGCACTGAAGCTTTCTTT. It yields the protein CASSVARGTEAFF.

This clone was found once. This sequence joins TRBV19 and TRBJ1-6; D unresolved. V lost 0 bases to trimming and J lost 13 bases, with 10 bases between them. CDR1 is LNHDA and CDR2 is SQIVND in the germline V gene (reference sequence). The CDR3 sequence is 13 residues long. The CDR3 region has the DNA TGTGCCAGTAGTATAGAGGCCACAGTCCCCCTCCACTTT. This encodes CASSIEATVPLHF.

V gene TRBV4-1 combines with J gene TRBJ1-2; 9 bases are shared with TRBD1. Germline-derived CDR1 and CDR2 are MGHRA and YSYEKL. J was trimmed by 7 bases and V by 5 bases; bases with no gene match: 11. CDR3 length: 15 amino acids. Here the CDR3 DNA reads TGCGCCAGCAGCGAACGGGACAGGGTAAAGGTTGGCTACACCTTC. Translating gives CASSERDRVKVGYTF.

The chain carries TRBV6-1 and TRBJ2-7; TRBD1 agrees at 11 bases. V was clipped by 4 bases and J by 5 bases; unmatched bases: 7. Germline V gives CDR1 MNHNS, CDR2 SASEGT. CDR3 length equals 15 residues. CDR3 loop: CASSVRTGGRHEQYF. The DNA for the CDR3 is TGTGCCAGCAGTGTACGGACAGGGGGCCGACACGAGCAGTACTTC.

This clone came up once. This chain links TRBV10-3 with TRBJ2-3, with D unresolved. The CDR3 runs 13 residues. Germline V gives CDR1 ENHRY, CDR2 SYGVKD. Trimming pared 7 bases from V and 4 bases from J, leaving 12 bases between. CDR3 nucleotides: TGTGCCATCAACCACAGTCCCTCAGATACGCAGTATTTT. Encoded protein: CAINHSPSDTQYF.

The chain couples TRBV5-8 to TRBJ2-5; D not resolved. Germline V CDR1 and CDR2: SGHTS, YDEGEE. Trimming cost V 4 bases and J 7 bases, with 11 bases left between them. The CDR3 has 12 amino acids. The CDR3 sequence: CASSRALGTQYF. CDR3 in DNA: TGTGCCAGCAGCCGGGCCCTCGGGACCCAGTACTTC. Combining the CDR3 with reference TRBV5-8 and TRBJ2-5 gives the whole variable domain EAGVTQSPTHLIKTRGQQATLRCSPISGHTSVYWYQQALGLGLQFLLWYDEGEERNRGNFPPRFSGRQFPNYSSELNVNALELEDSALYLCASSRALGTQYFGPGTRLLVL.

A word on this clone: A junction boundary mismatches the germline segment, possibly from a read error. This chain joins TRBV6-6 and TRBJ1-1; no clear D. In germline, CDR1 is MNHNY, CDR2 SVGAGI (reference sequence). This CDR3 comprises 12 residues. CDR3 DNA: TGTGCCATCAGTGAGATGGGGACTGAAGCTTTCTTT. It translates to CAISEMGTEAFF.

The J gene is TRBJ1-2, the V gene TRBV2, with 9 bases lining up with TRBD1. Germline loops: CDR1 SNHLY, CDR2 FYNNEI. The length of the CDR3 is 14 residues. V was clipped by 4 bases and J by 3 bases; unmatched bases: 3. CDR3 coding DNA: TGTGCCAGCAGTGGACAGGGGGAAGACTATGGCTACACCTTC. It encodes CASSGQGEDYGYTF.

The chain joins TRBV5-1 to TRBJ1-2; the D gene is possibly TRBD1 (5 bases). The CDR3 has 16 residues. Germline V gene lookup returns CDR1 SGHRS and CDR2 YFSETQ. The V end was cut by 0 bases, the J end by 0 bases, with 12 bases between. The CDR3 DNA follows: TGCGCCAGCAGCTTGGGTTATGGGGCTGCTAACTATGGCTACACCTTC. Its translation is CASSLGYGAANYGYTF.